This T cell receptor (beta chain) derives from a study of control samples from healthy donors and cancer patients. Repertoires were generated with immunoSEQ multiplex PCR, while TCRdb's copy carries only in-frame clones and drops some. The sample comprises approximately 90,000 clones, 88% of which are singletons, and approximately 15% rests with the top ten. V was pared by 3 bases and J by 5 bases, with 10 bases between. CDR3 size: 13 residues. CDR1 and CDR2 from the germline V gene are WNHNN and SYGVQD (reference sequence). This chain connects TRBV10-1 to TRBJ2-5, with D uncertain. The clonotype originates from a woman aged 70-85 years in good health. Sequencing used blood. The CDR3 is CASSDSPDETQYF. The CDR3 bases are TGCGCCAGCAGTGACTCGCCCGACGAGACCCAGTACTTC.